These 25 T cell receptor beta chains were sequenced from one sample in a study of CD8 T cells in Susac syndrome. RNA in amounts of roughly 0.5 to 1 ug was reverse transcribed with random hexamers. TCRdb re-derived calls from the immunoSEQ multiplex PCR reads in MiXCR, one entry per CDR3 protein. The sample records approximately 200,000 distinct CDR3 sequences, 95% being singletons. Sequencing was carried out using CD4+ T cells from PBMCs. The receptor set was obtained from a human donor with multiple sclerosis.

The CDR3 nucleotides read TGTGCCAGTAGTACAGGGGGCGGCAATCAGCCCCAGCATTTT. Protein product: CASSTGGGNQPQHF. The J gene is TRBJ1-5, the V gene TRBV19; 8 bases align to TRBD1. The V segment lost 4 bases and the J segment 2 bases; nucleotides outside the gene matches: 1. Germline assignment: CDR1 LNHDA and CDR2 SQIVND (reference sequence). The CDR3 sequence is 14 residues long.

The V call is TRBV20-1, the J call TRBJ2-1; D call uncertain. There are 13 residues in the CDR3. The V and J ends lost 0 bases and 2 bases respectively, with 5 bases between them. The germline CDR1 and CDR2 sequences are DFQATT and SNEGSKA (reference sequence). The CDR3 region has the DNA TGCAGTGCTAGAGATTACACCTACAATGAGCAGTTCTTC. As protein: CSARDYTYNEQFF.

The chain carries TRBV24-1 and TRBJ2-1; D is uncertain. Germline lookup yields CDR1 KGHDR and CDR2 SFDVKD. V was shortened by 2 bases and J by 4 bases, with 17 bases between the two germline ends. The CDR3 length is 17 residues. CDR3 sequence (DNA): TGTGCCACCAGTGATTCCCCCAGGAAATCCCTATACAATGAGCAGTTCTTC. This translates into CATSDSPRKSLYNEQFF.

In this sample, this clonotype turned up once. The chain uses TRBV3-1 and TRBJ2-4; TRBD2 might be the D (5 bases). The CDR3 is 16 residues long. Germline values: CDR1 LGHDT, CDR2 YNNKEL (reference sequence). Trimming shortened V by 1 base and J by 0 bases, and 10 bases separated the two germline ends. The CDR3 DNA is TGTGCCAGCAGCCAAGCGGGGAGTCAAGCCAAAAACATTCAGTACTTC. It encodes CASSQAGSQAKNIQYF. Variable domain in full (rest from reference TRBV3-1 and TRBJ2-4): DTAVSQTPKYLVTQMGNDKSIKCEQNLGHDTMYWYKQDSKKFLKIMFSYNNKELIINETVPNRFSPKSPDKAHLNLHINSLELGDSAVYFCASSQAGSQAKNIQYFGAGTRLSVL.

The gene calls are TRBV20-1 and TRBJ1-2, with D tentatively TRBD1 (6 bases). The V end was cut by 3 bases, the J end by 2 bases, with 19 bases between. Germline V lookup: CDR1 DFQATT, CDR2 SNEGSKA (reference sequence). The CDR3 has 16 amino acids. The CDR3 bases are TGCAGTGCTAGCGAACGGACAGCCAGAGTGAACTATGGCTACACCTTC. Translation: CSASERTARVNYGYTF.

The genes are TRBV6-6 and TRBJ2-7; perhaps D is TRBD1 or TRBD2 (5 bases each). CDR1 is MNHNY, CDR2 SVGAGI, per germline (reference sequence). V was cut by 8 bases and J by 2 bases, with 16 bases left in between. CDR3 length: 14 amino acids. CDR3 loop: CASRQGAGAYEQYV. CDR3 nucleotide sequence: TGTGCCAGCCGGCAAGGGGCGGGCGCCTACGAGCAGTACGTC.

J is TRBJ2-7 and V is TRBV11-2; weak D call: TRBD1 (7 bases). This CDR3 is 15 amino acids long. Looked up from germline, CDR1 is SGHAT and CDR2 is FQNNGV. V lost 5 bases to trimming and J lost 0 bases, with 14 bases between them. CDR3 sequence (DNA): TGTGCCAGCAGCCTCAGCAGGGGGGACTCCTACGAGCAGTACTTC. Translated: CASSLSRGDSYEQYF. Full variable domain (outside the CDR3, taken from reference TRBV11-2 and TRBJ2-7): EAGVAQSPRYKIIEKRQSVAFWCNPISGHATLYWYQQILGQGPKLLIQFQNNGVVDDSQLPKDRFSAERLKGVDSTLKIQPAKLEDSAVYLCASSLSRGDSYEQYFGPGTRLTVT.

This chain uses TRBV7-3 with TRBJ1-2; TRBD1 matches at 8 bases. The CDR3 totals 14 residues. The ends lost 5 bases at V and 6 bases at J; junction bases unmatched: 8. Germline values: CDR1 SGHTA, CDR2 FQGTGA. The CDR3 is CASSGRDRGDGYTF. As DNA, the CDR3 is TGTGCCAGCAGCGGCCGAGACAGGGGTGATGGCTACACCTTC.

The CDR3 DNA reads TGTGCCAGCAGTTTTTGGGTCGGGGAGCTGTTTTTT. Amino acid sequence: CASSFWVGELFF. The rearrangement uses TRBV12-3 or TRBV12-4 and TRBJ2-2; no reliable D call. V dropped 3 bases and J dropped 7 bases, with 6 bases sitting between them. The CDR3 totals 12 residues.

The V gene is TRBV30, the J gene TRBJ2-7; 9 bases agree with TRBD2. The CDR3 runs to 14 residues. Unmatched junction bases numbered 11, after V lost 4 bases and J lost 7 bases. The germline CDR1 and CDR2 sequences are GTSNPN and SVGIG (reference sequence). Written as DNA, the CDR3 is TGTGCCTGGAATCGGCGGGGGGGCCAGGAGGAGCAGTACTTC. It specifies CAWNRRGGQEEQYF. The full variable domain, with the rest looked up from reference TRBV30 and TRBJ2-7, is SQTIHQWPATLVQPVGSPLSLECTVEGTSNPNLYWYRQAAGRGLQLLFYSVGIGQISSEVPQNLSASRPQDRQFILSSKKLLLSDSGFYLCAWNRRGGQEEQYFGPGTRLTVT.

The rearrangement joins TRBV29-1 to TRBJ2-1, with D perhaps given as TRBD1 or TRBD2 (5 bases each). The CDR3 is 13 amino acids. CDR1 is SQVTM and CDR2 is ANQGSEA in the germline V gene. The germline V and J ends were trimmed by 7 bases and 9 bases, with 19 bases remaining between them. CDR3 protein: CSAVGDGIREQFF. The CDR3 nucleotides read TGCAGCGCTGTGGGGGACGGGATTCGTGAGCAGTTCTTC.

The V gene is TRBV20-1, the J gene TRBJ1-2; D is undetermined. Trimming cost V 3 bases and J 0 bases, with 8 bases left between them. Per germline, CDR1 DFQATT and CDR2 SNEGSKA (reference sequence). The CDR3 spans 13 residues. As DNA, the CDR3 is TGCAGTGCTAGGATCCGACCTAACTATGGCTACACCTTC. It encodes CSARIRPNYGYTF.

The genes are TRBV23-1 and TRBJ1-5; D call uncertain. TRBV23-1 is assigned to the ORF class and has an uncertain function. V lost 9 bases, J lost 3 bases, and 12 bases lay in between. The CDR3 length is 13 residues. CDR3 nucleotides: TGCGCCAGACGTTGCGGTTACAATCAGCCCCAGCATTTT. This sequence encodes CARRCGYNQPQHF.

The chain links TRBV20-1 to TRBJ2-3; D gene uncertain. The CDR3 totals 13 residues. Germline V lookup: CDR1 DFQATT, CDR2 SNEGSKA (reference sequence). V was trimmed by 0 bases and J by 6 bases, leaving 10 bases between them. CDR3 residues: CSARDPAQDTQYF. Here the CDR3 DNA reads TGCAGTGCTAGAGATCCGGCTCAGGATACGCAGTATTTT.

The V gene is TRBV5-1, the J gene TRBJ1-2; D not resolved. Trimming took 0 bases from V and 0 from J, leaving 6 bases between them. In germline, CDR1 is SGHRS, CDR2 YFSETQ. The CDR3 sequence is 14 residues long. Written as DNA, the CDR3 is TGCGCCAGCAGCTTGGACGGAGCTAACTATGGCTACACCTTC. It translates to CASSLDGANYGYTF.

The genes are TRBV29-1 and TRBJ2-3; D is possibly TRBD1 (6 bases). Germline assignment: CDR1 SQVTM and CDR2 ANQGSEA. The CDR3 covers 14 residues. The V and J ends lost 7 bases and 1 base respectively, with 15 bases between them. The CDR3 sequence: CSAATGRGTDTQYF. The DNA of the CDR3 is TGCAGCGCCGCTACAGGGAGAGGCACAGATACGCAGTATTTT.

The J gene is TRBJ1-5, the V gene TRBV29-1; possibly TRBD1 for D (6 bases). The CDR3 consists of 14 residues. CDR1 and CDR2 from the germline V gene are SQVTM and ANQGSEA. Deletions cut 2 bases from V and 3 bases from J, with 11 bases between. Here the CDR3 reads CSVEIQGDNQPQHF. CDR3 DNA: TGCAGCGTTGAAATACAGGGCGACAATCAGCCCCAGCATTTT.

The chain is built from TRBV19 and TRBJ2-1; 11 bases agree with TRBD2. V lost 4 bases, J lost 5 bases, and 4 bases stayed unmatched. From germline, CDR1 is LNHDA and CDR2 SQIVND (reference sequence). This CDR3 is built from 15 residues. CDR3 amino acids: CASSTLAGGNNEQFF. In nucleotides, the CDR3 is TGTGCCAGTAGTACGCTAGCGGGGGGAAACAATGAGCAGTTCTTC.

J is TRBJ1-1 and V is TRBV29-1; D not certain. Germline CDR1 SQVTM, CDR2 ANQGSEA. The CDR3 runs to 12 residues. Trimming stripped 4 bases from V and 0 bases from J, with 6 bases between. CDR3 sequence reads: CSVVRMNTEAFF. The DNA of the CDR3 is TGCAGCGTTGTACGGATGAACACTGAAGCTTTCTTT.

The rearrangement uses TRBV7-9 and TRBJ2-1; no definite D call. Trimming pared 1 base from V and 9 bases from J, leaving 7 bases between. The CDR3 totals 12 residues. Germline CDR1 and CDR2: SEHNR and FQNEAQ (reference sequence). This chain's CDR3 is CASSLGVSEQFF. CDR3 DNA sequence: TGTGCCAGCAGCTTAGGGGTGTCTGAGCAGTTCTTC.

CDR3 DNA sequence: TGTGCCAGCACCTGGGGGATTCAAGAGACCCAGTACTTC. It specifies CASTWGIQETQYF. The chain has TRBV7-9 and TRBJ2-5; D is perhaps TRBD1 or TRBD2 (5 bases each). V dropped 7 bases and J dropped 2 bases, with 11 bases sitting between them. In germline, CDR1 is SEHNR, CDR2 FQNEAQ (reference sequence). The CDR3 totals 13 residues.

The chain combines TRBV20-1 with TRBJ1-6; D ambiguous. Per the germline V gene, CDR1 is DFQATT and CDR2 is SNEGSKA (reference sequence). The CDR3 has 13 residues. Trimming left V 5 bases short and J 8 bases short, with 13 bases between. CDR3 amino acids: CSAQSNSDSPLHF. The CDR3 DNA reads as TGCAGTGCTCAGTCCAATTCCGATTCACCCCTCCACTTT.

The chain employs TRBV2 and TRBJ2-2; D gene uncertain. V lost 4 bases and J 6 bases, leaving 12 bases between the germline ends. The CDR3 has 14 residues. CDR1 is SNHLY and CDR2 is FYNNEI in the germline V gene. For the CDR3, the DNA is TGTGCCAGCAGTGTCCAGAGAGTGGCCGGGGAGCTGTTTTTT. It codes for CASSVQRVAGELFF.

The chain recombines TRBV18 with TRBJ1-5; no definite D call. The V gene's germline CDR1 is KGHSH and CDR2 LQKENI. The ends were cut back, 2 bases at V and 5 bases at J, with 7 bases in the middle. CDR3 length equals 13 residues. DNA of the CDR3: TGTGCCAGCTCACCATTAGGCGATCAGCCCCAGCATTTT. Translated, it gives CASSPLGDQPQHF.

The table lists this clonotype with a count of one. This chain links TRBV9 with TRBJ2-3; 7 nucleotides line up with TRBD1. This CDR3 region has 15 residues. Germline V gene sequence: CDR1 SGDLS, CDR2 YYNGEE. V was pared by 2 bases and J by 5 bases, with 8 bases of the junction left unmatched. As DNA, the CDR3 is TGTGCCAGCAGCGTCCCGACAGGGCTGGGAGATACGCAGTATTTT. It encodes CASSVPTGLGDTQYF.